The next 19 T cell receptor beta chains were all read from a single sample in a study of blood T cell repertoires in COVID-19. The method was immunoSEQ multiplex PCR; TCRdb's version includes in-frame clones alone and lacks a portion of them. The table lists some 370,000 clones, about 90% of them singletons. Material for sequencing was peripheral blood. The receptor source for this set is a man younger than 30 with active or convalescent COVID-19.

V usage is TRBV7-3 and J usage is TRBJ2-3; TRBD2 agrees at 11 bases. This CDR3 has 15 residues. J gave up 6 bases and V 6 bases, and 8 bases lay outside the gene matches. Germline lookup yields CDR1 SGHTA and CDR2 FQGTGA. In nucleotides, the CDR3 is TGTGCCAGCAGTCATAGCGGGGGGGCCTCGGATACGCAGTATTTT. The encoded protein is CASSHSGGASDTQYF.

The chain is built from TRBV4-3 and TRBJ1-2, with D possibly matching TRBD1 (6 bases). Deletions cut 5 bases from V and 6 bases from J, with 13 bases between. CDR3 length equals 13 residues. Germline CDR1 LGHNA, CDR2 YSLEER. DNA for the CDR3: TGCGCCAGCAGCATAACAGGGTTGAATGGCTACACCTTC. It is translated as CASSITGLNGYTF.

The chain couples TRBV7-9 to TRBJ1-2, with D uncertain. V was pared by 1 base and J by 8 bases, with 11 bases between. The CDR3 contains 13 residues. Germline V lookup: CDR1 SEHNR, CDR2 FQNEAQ (reference sequence). The CDR3 loop is CASSLGGWEGYTF. The CDR3 region has the DNA TGTGCCAGCAGCTTAGGTGGATGGGAGGGCTACACCTTC.

The chain couples TRBV9 to TRBJ1-2; D remains ambiguous. The CDR3 covers 14 residues. CDR1 is SGDLS and CDR2 is YYNGEE in the germline V gene. V lost 0 bases and J 1 base, leaving 7 bases between the germline ends. The CDR3 nucleotides read TGTGCCAGCAGCGTAGGTGTAGATAACTATGGCTACACCTTC. Its protein product is CASSVGVDNYGYTF.

The chain carries TRBV6-5 and TRBJ1-5; TRBD1 aligns across 7 bases. The CDR3 is 14 residues long. V trimming: 6 bases; J trimming: 6 bases; junction bases outside the gene matches: 8. Germline values: CDR1 MNHEY, CDR2 SVGAGI. The CDR3 sequence: CASRPDRVGQPQHF. The DNA of the CDR3 is TGTGCCAGCAGACCCGACAGGGTAGGTCAGCCCCAGCATTTT.

CDR3 protein: CASSLDRGQSRGYTF. For the CDR3, the DNA is TGTGCCAGCAGCTTGGACAGGGGGCAAAGCCGGGGCTACACCTTC. V gene TRBV13 combines with J gene TRBJ1-2; TRBD1 matches 11 bases. Trimming took 3 bases from V and 8 from J; bases not matched to a gene: 8. This CDR3 comprises 15 residues. CDR1 and CDR2 (germline): PRHDT, FYEKMQ (reference sequence).

This chain uses TRBV9 with TRBJ2-7; 7 positions agree with TRBD2. Germline lookup yields CDR1 SGDLS and CDR2 YYNGEE. The CDR3 contains 14 residues. V was pared by 0 bases and J by 5 bases, with 5 bases of the junction left unmatched. Here the CDR3 reads CASSVGLAAHEQYF. In DNA, the CDR3 is TGTGCCAGCAGCGTAGGACTAGCCGCGCACGAGCAGTACTTC.

The chain combines TRBV5-5 with TRBJ1-6; 9 bases are shared with TRBD1. This CDR3 is 18 amino acids long. Trimming took 3 bases from V and 3 from J; bases not matched to a gene: 10. Germline-derived CDR1 and CDR2 are SGHKS and YYEKEE (reference sequence). The CDR3 sequence: CASSWTGTGSFYNSPLHF. The CDR3 DNA reads TGTGCCAGCAGCTGGACCGGGACAGGGAGTTTCTATAATTCACCCCTCCACTTT.

CDR3 amino acids: CASSYPDREINYGYTF. The CDR3 DNA sequence: TGTGCCAGCAGTTACCCCGACAGGGAGATAAACTATGGCTACACCTTC. The rearrangement joins TRBV6-2 or TRBV6-3 to TRBJ1-2; the match to TRBD1 covers 7 bases. Germline CDR1 and CDR2: MNHEY and SVGEGT. V was clipped by 2 bases and J by 2 bases; unmatched bases: 8. The CDR3 sequence is 16 residues long.

The CDR3, as DNA: TGCGCCAGCAGCCAGCAAGGGGACGAGCAGTACTTC. Translating it yields CASSQQGDEQYF. The gene calls are TRBV4-3 and TRBJ2-7; D is perhaps TRBD1 (5 bases). The length of the CDR3 is 12 residues. Trimming stripped 3 bases from V and 5 bases from J, with 8 bases between. The germline V gene has CDR1 LGHNA and CDR2 YSLEER.

CDR3 residues: CASSRSLAGVHEQFF. CDR3 nucleotides: TGTGCCAGCAGTAGATCACTAGCGGGAGTCCATGAGCAGTTCTTC. The chain combines TRBV2 with TRBJ2-1; TRBD2 aligns across 11 bases. V shed 5 bases and J 8 bases; nucleotides not matched to a gene: 8. This CDR3 is 15 amino acids long. Looked up from germline, CDR1 is SNHLY and CDR2 is FYNNEI.

The rearrangement links TRBV7-9 to TRBJ2-1, with D perhaps matching TRBD1 (7 bases). V lost 5 bases, J lost 3 bases, and 23 bases lay in between. Germline CDR1 is SEHNR and CDR2 is FQNEAQ (reference sequence). The CDR3 is made up of 18 amino acids. The CDR3 region is CASSPARGRQGYYNEQFF. In DNA, the CDR3 is TGTGCCAGCAGCCCAGCGCGGGGCCGACAGGGTTACTACAATGAGCAGTTCTTC.

The chain combines TRBV4-1 with TRBJ2-7; 7 nucleotides match TRBD1. Germline CDR1 reads MGHRA; CDR2 reads YSYEKL. There are 14 residues in the CDR3. With 4 bases clipped from V and 2 bases from J, the junction kept 5 bases outside the gene matches. The CDR3 nucleotides read TGCGCCAGCAGCCCTAGGACAGGAGCCTACGAGCAGTACTTC. Protein product: CASSPRTGAYEQYF.

This clone was recorded a few times. The chain combines TRBV3-1 (or the pseudogene TRBV3-2) with TRBJ2-1; 14 nucleotides agree with TRBD2. The CDR3 contains 18 residues. After removal of 1 base from V and 6 bases from J, the junction contained 8 bases not matched to a gene. Germline values: CDR1 LGHDT, CDR2 YNNKEL (reference sequence). CDR3 in DNA: TGTGCCAGCAGCCAAGCCGGGACTAGCGGGAGAATCCGCAATGAGCAGTTCTTC. It codes for CASSQAGTSGRIRNEQFF.

The V call is TRBV7-2, the J call TRBJ1-1; D uncertain. Looked up from germline, CDR1 is SGHTA and CDR2 is FQGNSA. The CDR3 runs 13 residues. The germline V and J ends were trimmed by 2 bases and 7 bases, with 11 bases remaining between them. The CDR3, as DNA: TGTGCCAGCAGCTTAAAAGGCGGCTTTGAAGCTTTCTTT. It translates to CASSLKGGFEAFF.

Regarding this clone: In the same sample, other DNA sequences code for this CDR3. The V call is TRBV14, the J call TRBJ1-3; D is undetermined. This CDR3 spans 14 amino acids. CDR1 and CDR2 (germline): SGHDN, FVKESK. Trimming took off 4 bases at V and 0 bases at J, with 7 bases between the two ends. CDR3 bases: TGTGCCAGCAGCCCGGTTAGCTCTGGAAACACCATATATTTT. Amino acid sequence: CASSPVSSGNTIYF.

This chain uses TRBV21-1 with TRBJ1-1. TRBV21-1 is designated a pseudogene. The CDR3 is made up of 14 amino acids. The CDR3 coding sequence is TGTGCCAGCAGCAAAGGATGTGGGGAGGCTGAAGCTTTCTTT. Protein sequence: CASSKGCGEAEAFF.

V usage is TRBV7-9 and J usage is TRBJ1-4, with D uncertain. CDR1 and CDR2 from the germline V gene are SEHNR and FQNEAQ (reference sequence). The CDR3 runs 14 residues. Trimming removed 5 bases at V and 8 bases at J, with 15 bases between. The CDR3 here is CASSPAQESEKLFF. The CDR3 bases are TGTGCCAGCAGCCCCGCCCAGGAATCGGAAAAACTGTTTTTT.

The chain is built from TRBV6-2 or TRBV6-3 and TRBJ2-7; 7 bases match TRBD1. This CDR3 has 15 amino acids. Trimming cost V 7 bases and J 5 bases; bases outside gene matches: 14. Germline-derived CDR1 and CDR2 are MNHEY and SVGEGT. CDR3 in DNA: TGTGCCAGCATCCCCCGAGACAGGGAGTTCCACGAGCAGTACTTC. This translates into CASIPRDREFHEQYF.